This TCR beta chain is drawn from a study of T cells in Graves' hyperthyroidism and ophthalmopathy. TCR beta CDR3 regions were amplified from RNA. The HTBI set primed first-round TCR CDR3 RT-PCR. In TCRdb, the multiplex PCR reads were re-called with MiXCR into one record per CDR3 protein. The sample yields hundreds of thousands of distinct CDR3 sequences, 15% to 18% seen once. Graves' hyperthyroidism was deemed stable absent ophthalmopathy progression within 18 months. Sample: blood. This receptor was obtained from a woman aged 18-35 years with Graves' hyperthyroidism.

For the CDR3, the DNA is TGTGCCAGCAGCTTAGCGTGGCAGGGCCCCAATCAGCCCCAGCATTTT. Translation: CASSLAWQGPNQPQHF. The chain employs TRBV7-8 and TRBJ1-5; possible D gene TRBD1, 5 bases. This CDR3 has 16 residues. The V and J ends lost 0 bases and 3 bases respectively, with 12 bases between them. In germline, CDR1 is SGHVS, CDR2 FQNEAQ.